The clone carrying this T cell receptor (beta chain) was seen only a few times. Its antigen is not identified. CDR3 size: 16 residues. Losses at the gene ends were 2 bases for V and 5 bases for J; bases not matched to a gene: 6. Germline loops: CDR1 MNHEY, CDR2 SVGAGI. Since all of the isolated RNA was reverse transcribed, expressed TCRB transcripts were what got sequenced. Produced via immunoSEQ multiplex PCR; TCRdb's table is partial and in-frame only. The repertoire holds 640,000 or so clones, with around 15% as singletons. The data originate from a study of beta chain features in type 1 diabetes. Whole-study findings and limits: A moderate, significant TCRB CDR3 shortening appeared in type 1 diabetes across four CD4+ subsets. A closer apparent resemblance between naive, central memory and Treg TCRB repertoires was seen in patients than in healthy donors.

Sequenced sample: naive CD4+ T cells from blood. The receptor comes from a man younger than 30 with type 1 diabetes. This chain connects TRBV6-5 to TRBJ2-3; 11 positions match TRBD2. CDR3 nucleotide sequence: TGTGCCAGCAGTTACCAGACTAGCGGGGTGGTAGATACGCAGTATTTT. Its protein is CASSYQTSGVVDTQYF.